The rows below give T cell receptor beta chains drawn from one sample of a study of blood T cells in healthy people across ages. In TCRdb, the 5' RACE reads were re-called with MiXCR into one record per CDR3 protein. The sample lists approximately 800,000 distinct CDR3 sequences; roughly 40% were seen once. The sequencing sample was made of blood. These receptors originate from a man younger than 30 in good health. The CDR3 runs from the conserved cysteine through the conserved F or W. D genes are given only for firm matches. The size field is filled for only some rows; it gives once, few, many or a size class.

>TRBJ2-1|TRBD1|-|TRBV12-5
CASGLPSGQPGDEQFF
TGTGCTAGTGGTTTGCCCTCGGGACAGCCAGGGGATGAGCAGTTCTTC
>TRBJ1-4|-|-|TRBV5-1
CASSLGGTNGKLFF
TGCGCCAGCAGCCTCGGAGGAACTAATGGAAAACTGTTTTTT
>TRBJ1-1|-|-|TRBV6-5
CASSYSDQFLTEAFF
TGTGCCAGCAGTTACTCGGATCAGTTCCTCACTGAAGCTTTCTTT
>TRBJ2-5|-|-|TRBV6-2/TRBV6-3
CAKPLASSCRRIPASETQYF
TGTGCCAAGCCCCTCGCAAGCTCATGCCGACGGATACCAGCATCGGAGACCCAGTACTTC
>TRBJ2-7|TRBD2|-|TRBV27
CASSFGGGLYEQYF
TGTGCCAGCAGTTTCGGGGGGGGACTTTACGAGCAGTACTTC
>TRBJ1-5|TRBD1|-|TRBV3-1
CASSPSGTDRGPSNQPQHF
TGTGCCAGCAGCCCATCAGGGACAGATAGGGGCCCCAGCAATCAGCCCCAGCATTTT
>TRBJ1-6|-|-|TRBV6-2/TRBV6-3
CASSYLDPADSPLHF
TGTGCCAGCAGTTACTTGGACCCAGCGGATTCACCCCTCCACTTT
>TRBJ2-4|-|few|TRBV6-2/TRBV6-3
CASRFGTGKNIQYF
TGTGCCAGCAGATTTGGAACAGGAAAAAACATTCAGTACTTC
>TRBJ1-4|-|few|TRBV28
CASSSVWGSTNEKLFF
TGTGCCAGCAGTTCCGTTTGGGGATCAACTAATGAAAAACTGTTTTTT
>TRBJ2-3|TRBD1|-|TRBV25-1
CASSSNLDRVGTDTQYF
TGTGCCAGCAGTTCTAACCTGGACAGGGTGGGCACAGATACGCAGTATTTT
>TRBJ2-4|-|-|TRBV20-1
CSAAQGGGKNIQYF
TGCAGTGCAGCCCAAGGGGGTGGCAAAAACATTCAGTACTTC